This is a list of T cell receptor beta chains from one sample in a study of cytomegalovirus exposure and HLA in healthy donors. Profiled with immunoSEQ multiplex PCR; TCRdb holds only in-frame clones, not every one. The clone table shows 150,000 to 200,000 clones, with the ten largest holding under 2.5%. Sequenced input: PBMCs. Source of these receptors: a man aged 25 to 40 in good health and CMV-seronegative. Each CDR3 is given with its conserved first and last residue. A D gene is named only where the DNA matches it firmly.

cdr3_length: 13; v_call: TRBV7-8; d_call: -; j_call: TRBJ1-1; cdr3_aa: CASSLQMNTEAFF; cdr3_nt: TGTGCCAGCAGCTTGCAGATGAACACTGAAGCTTTCTTT
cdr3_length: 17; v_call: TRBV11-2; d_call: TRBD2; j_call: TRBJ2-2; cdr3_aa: CASSLFRTSGPIGELFF; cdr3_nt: TGTGCCAGCAGCTTATTTCGGACTAGCGGACCAATCGGGGAGCTGTTTTTT
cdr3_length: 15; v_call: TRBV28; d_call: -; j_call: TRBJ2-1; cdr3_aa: CASRTSSETINEQFF; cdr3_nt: TGTGCCAGCAGAACCTCCTCCGAGACAATAAATGAGCAGTTCTTC
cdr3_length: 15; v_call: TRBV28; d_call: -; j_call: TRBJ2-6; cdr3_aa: CASSGGGSGANVLAF; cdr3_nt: TGTGCCAGCTCGGGCGGTGGCTCTGGGGCCAACGTCCTGGCTTTC
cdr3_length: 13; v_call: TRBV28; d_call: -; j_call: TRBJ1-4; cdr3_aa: CASREASRLKLFF; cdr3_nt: TGTGCCAGCCGAGAGGCCTCTCGCTTAAAACTGTTTTTT
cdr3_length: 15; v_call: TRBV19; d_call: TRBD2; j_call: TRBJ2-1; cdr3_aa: CASSRLASSYNEQFF; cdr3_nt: TGTGCCAGTAGTAGACTAGCGAGTTCCTACAATGAGCAGTTCTTC
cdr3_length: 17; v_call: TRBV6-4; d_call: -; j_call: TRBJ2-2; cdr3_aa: CASSDSLGQGDTGELFF; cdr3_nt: TGTGCCAGCAGTGACTCGCTCGGTCAGGGTGACACCGGGGAGCTGTTTTTT
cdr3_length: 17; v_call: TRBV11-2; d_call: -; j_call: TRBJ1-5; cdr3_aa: CASSPSYAVTSNQPQHF; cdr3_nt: TGTGCCAGCAGCCCCAGTTATGCGGTGACTAGCAATCAGCCCCAGCATTTT
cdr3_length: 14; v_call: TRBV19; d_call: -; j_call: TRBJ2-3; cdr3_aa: CASSPGAGRDTQYF; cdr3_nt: TGTGCCAGTAGTCCTGGGGCGGGAAGAGATACGCAGTATTTT
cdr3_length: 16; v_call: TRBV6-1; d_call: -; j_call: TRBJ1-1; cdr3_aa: CASSANTGLVNTEAFF; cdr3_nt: TGTGCCAGCAGTGCTAATACAGGGTTGGTGAACACTGAAGCTTTCTTT
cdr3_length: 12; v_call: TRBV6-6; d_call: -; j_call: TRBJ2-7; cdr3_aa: CASTSTAYEQYF; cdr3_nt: TGTGCCAGCACCTCGACAGCCTACGAGCAGTACTTC
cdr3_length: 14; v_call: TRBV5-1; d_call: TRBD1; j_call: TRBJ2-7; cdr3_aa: CASSTRTGVSEQYF; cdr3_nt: TGCGCCAGCAGCACTCGGACAGGGGTGAGCGAGCAGTACTTC
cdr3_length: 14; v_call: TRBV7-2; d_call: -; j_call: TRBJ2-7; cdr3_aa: CASSLLVLGYEQYF; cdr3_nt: TGTGCCAGCAGCTTACTGGTACTAGGCTACGAGCAGTACTTC
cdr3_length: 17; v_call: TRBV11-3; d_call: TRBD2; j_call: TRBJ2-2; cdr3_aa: CASSKTPSGGNTGELFF; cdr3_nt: TGTGCCAGCAGCAAAACTCCTAGCGGAGGGAACACCGGGGAGCTGTTTTTT
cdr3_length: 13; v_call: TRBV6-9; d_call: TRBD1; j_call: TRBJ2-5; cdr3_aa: CASSYLQGETQYF; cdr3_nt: TGTGCCAGCAGTTATCTACAGGGGGAGACCCAGTACTTC
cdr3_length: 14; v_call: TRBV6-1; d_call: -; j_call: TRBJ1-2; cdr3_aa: CASSEATLNYGYTF; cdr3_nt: TGTGCCAGCAGTGAGGCGACTTTGAACTATGGCTACACCTTC
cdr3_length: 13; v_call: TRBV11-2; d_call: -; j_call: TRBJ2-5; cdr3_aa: CASSPGVQETQYF; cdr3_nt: TGTGCCAGCAGCCCAGGGGTCCAAGAGACCCAGTACTTC
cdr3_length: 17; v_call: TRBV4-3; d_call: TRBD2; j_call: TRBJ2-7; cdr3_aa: CASSQEAGIEFPYEQYF; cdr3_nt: TGCGCCAGCAGCCAAGAAGCGGGGATAGAGTTCCCCTACGAGCAGTACTTC
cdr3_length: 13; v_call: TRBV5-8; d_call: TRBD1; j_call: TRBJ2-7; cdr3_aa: CASSGTGKYEQYF; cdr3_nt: TGTGCCAGCAGCGGGACAGGAAAATACGAGCAGTACTTC
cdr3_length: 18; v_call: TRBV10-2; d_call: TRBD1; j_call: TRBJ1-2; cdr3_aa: CASSEFQGAETAIYGYTF; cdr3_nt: TGCGCCAGCAGTGAATTTCAGGGGGCAGAGACGGCTATCTATGGCTACACCTTC
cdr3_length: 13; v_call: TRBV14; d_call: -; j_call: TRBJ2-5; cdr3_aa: CASSQGAQETQYF; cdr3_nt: TGTGCCAGCAGCCAGGGGGCTCAAGAGACCCAGTACTTC
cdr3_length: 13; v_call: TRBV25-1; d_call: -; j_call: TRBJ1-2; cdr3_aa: CASRGVANYGYTF; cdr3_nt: TGTGCCAGCAGAGGGGTAGCTAACTATGGCTACACCTTC